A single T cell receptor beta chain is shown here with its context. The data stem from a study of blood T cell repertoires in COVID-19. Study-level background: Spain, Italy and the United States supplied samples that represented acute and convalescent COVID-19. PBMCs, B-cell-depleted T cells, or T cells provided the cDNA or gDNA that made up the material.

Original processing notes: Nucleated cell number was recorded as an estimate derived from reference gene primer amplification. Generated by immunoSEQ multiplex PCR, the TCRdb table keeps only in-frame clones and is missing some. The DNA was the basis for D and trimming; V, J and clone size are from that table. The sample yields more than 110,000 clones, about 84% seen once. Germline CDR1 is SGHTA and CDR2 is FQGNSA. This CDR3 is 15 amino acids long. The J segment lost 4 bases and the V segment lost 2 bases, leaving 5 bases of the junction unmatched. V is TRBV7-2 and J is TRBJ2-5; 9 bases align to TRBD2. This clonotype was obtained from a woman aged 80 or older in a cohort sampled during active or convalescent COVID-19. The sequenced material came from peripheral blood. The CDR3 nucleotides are TGTGCCAGCAGCTTAACCGCGGGGGGGCCAGAGACCCAGTACTTC. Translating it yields CASSLTAGGPETQYF.